This TCR beta chain emerged from a study of memory CD4+ T cells and cytomegalovirus serostatus. Study-level information: Of the healthy Belgian adults, 9 were CMV seropositive and 20 to 30 seronegative.

Study-level findings and limits: CD4+ memory repertoires contained about two fifths of the 164 reported CMV TCRbeta sequences. Suggested: most of the CMV-linked TCR signature lies in CD4+ memory cells.

The repertoire was sequenced with immunoSEQ multiplex PCR; TCRdb's copy has only in-frame clones and lacks some. This table holds about 50,000 clones, about 77% found once. The sort gate was single viable CD3+CD4+CD8-CD45RO+ cells for memory CD4+ T cells. Serostatus was set by detecting CMV pp150, pp28, p38, p52 IgG. Details on this clone: Its antigen is currently unknown.

This receptor was obtained from an adult in good health and CMV-seronegative. Sequenced: memory CD4+ T cells from blood.

DNA of the CDR3: TGTGCCAGCAGCTTAAATATTCTGAACACTGAAGCTTTCTTT. It is translated as CASSLNILNTEAFF. The genes are TRBV7-9 and TRBJ1-1; no reliable D call. V was cut by 2 bases and J by 0 bases, with 7 bases left in between. The CDR3 has 14 amino acids. CDR1 and CDR2 (germline): SEHNR, FQNEAQ (reference sequence). The variable domain in full, with the rest retrieved from reference TRBV7-9 and TRBJ1-1, is DTGVSQNPRHKITKRGQNVTFRCDPISEHNRLYWYRQTLGQGPEFLTYFQNEAQLEKSRLLSDRFSAERPKGSFSTLEIQRTEQGDSAMYLCASSLNILNTEAFFGQGTRLTVV.